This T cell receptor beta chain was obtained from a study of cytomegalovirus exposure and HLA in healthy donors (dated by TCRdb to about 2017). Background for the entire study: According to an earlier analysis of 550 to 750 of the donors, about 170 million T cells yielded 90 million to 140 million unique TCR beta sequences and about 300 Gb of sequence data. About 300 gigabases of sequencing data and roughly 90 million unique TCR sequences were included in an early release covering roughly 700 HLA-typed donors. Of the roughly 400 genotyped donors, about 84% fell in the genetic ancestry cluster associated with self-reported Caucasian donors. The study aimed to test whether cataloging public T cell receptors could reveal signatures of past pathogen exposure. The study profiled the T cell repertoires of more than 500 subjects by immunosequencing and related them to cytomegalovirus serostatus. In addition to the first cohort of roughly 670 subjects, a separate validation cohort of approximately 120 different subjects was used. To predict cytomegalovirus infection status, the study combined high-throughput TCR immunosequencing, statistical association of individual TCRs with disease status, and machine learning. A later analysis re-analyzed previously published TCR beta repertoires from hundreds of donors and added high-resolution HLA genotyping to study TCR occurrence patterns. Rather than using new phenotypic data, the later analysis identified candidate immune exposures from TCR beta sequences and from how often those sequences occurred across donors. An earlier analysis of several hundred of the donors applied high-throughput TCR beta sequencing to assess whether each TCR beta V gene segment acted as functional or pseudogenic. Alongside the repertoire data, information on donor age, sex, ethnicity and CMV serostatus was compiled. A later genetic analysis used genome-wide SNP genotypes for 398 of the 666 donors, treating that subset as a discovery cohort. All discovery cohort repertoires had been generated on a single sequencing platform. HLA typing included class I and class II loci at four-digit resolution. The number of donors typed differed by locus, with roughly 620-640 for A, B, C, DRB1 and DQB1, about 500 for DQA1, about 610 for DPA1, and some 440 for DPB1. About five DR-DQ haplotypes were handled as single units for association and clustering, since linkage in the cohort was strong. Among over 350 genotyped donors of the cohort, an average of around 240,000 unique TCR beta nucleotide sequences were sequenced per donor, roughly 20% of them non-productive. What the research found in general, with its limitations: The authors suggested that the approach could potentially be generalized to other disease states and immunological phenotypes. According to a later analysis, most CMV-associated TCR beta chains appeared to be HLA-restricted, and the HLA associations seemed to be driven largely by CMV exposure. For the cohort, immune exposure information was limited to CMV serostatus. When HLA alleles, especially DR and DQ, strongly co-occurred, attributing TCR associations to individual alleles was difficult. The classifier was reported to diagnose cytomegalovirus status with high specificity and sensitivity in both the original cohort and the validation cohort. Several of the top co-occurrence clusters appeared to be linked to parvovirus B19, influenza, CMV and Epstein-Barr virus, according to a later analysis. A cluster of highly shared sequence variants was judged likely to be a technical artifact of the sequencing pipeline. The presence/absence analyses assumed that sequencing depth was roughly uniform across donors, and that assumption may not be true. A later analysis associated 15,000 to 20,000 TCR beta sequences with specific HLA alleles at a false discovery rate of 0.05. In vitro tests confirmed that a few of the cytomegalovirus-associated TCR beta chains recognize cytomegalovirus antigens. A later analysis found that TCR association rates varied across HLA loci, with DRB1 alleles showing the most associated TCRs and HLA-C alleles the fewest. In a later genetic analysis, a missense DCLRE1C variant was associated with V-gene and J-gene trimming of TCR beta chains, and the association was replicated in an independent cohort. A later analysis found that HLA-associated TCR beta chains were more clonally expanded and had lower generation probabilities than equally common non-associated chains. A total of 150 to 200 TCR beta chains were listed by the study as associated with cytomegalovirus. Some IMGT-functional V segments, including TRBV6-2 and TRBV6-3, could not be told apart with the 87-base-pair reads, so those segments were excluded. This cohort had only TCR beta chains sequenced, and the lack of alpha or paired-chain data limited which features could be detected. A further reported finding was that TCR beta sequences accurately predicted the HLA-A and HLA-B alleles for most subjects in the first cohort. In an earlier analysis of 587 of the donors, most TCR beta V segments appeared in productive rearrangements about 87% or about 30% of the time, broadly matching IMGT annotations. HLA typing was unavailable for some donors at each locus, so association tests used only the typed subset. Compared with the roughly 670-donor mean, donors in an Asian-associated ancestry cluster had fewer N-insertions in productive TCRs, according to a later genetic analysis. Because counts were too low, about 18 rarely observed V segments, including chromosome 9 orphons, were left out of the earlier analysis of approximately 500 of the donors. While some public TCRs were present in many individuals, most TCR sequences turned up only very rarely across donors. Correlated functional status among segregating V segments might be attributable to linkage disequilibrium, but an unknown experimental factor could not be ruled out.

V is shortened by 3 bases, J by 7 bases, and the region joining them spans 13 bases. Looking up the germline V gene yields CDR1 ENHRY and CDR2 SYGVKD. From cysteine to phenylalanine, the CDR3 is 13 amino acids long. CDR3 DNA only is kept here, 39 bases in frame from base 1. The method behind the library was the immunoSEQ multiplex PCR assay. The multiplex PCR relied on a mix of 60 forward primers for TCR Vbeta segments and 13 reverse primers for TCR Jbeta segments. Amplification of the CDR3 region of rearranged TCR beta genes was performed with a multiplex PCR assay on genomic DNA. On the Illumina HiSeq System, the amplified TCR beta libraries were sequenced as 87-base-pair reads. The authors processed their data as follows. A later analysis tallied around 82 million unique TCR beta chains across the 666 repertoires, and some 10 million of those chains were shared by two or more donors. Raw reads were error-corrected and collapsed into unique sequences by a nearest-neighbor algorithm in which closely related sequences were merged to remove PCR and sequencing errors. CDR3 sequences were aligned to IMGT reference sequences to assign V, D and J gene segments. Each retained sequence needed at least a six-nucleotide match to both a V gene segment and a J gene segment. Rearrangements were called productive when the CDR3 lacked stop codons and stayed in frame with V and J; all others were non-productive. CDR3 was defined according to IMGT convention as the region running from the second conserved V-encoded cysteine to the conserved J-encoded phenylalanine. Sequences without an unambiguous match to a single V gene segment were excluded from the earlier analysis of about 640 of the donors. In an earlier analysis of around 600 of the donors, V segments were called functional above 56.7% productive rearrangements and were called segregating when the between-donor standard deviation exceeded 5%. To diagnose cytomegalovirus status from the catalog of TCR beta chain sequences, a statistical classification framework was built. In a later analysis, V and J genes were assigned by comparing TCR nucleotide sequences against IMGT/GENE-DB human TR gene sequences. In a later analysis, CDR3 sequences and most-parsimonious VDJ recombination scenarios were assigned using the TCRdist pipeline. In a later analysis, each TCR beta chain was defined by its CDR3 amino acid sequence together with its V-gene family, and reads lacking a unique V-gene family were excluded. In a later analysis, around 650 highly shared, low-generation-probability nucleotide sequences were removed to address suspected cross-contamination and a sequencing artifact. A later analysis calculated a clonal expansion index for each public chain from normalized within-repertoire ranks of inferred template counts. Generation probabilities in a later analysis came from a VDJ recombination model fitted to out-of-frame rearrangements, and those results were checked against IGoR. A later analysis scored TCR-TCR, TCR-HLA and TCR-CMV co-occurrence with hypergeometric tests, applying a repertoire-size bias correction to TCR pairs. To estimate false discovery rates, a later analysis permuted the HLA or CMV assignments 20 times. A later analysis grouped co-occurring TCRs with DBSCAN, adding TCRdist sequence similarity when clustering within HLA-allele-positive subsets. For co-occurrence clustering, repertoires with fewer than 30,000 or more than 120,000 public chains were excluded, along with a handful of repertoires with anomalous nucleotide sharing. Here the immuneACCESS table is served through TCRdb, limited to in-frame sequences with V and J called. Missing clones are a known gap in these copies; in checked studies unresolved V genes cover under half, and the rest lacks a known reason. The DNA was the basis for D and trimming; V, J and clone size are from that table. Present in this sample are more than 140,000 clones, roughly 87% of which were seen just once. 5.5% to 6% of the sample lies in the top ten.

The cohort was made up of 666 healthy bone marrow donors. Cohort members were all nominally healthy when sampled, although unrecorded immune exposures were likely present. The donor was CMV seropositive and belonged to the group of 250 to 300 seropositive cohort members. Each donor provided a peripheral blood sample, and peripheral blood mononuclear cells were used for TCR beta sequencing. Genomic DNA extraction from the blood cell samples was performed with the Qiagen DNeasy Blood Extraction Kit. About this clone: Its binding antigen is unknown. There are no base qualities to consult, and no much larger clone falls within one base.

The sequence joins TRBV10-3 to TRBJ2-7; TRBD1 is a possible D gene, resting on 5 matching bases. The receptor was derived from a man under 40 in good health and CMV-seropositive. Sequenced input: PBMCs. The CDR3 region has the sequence CAISERQSTEQYF. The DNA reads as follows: TGTGCCATCAGTGAACGACAGTCTACAGAGCAGTACTTC.